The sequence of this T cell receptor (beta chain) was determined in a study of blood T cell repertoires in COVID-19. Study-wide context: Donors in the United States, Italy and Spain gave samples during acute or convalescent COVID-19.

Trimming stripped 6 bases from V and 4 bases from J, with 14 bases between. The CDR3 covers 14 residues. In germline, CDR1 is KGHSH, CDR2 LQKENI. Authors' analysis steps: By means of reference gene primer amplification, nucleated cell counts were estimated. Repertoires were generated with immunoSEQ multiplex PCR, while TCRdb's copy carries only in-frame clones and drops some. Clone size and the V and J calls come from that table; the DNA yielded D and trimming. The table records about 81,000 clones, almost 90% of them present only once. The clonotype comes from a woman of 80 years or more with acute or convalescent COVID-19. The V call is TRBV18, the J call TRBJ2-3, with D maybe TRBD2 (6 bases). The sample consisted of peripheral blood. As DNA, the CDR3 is TGTGCCAGCTCCCCCGACACGGGGGCAGATACGCAGTATTTT. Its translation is CASSPDTGADTQYF.